This is a list of T cell receptor beta chains from one sample in a study of blood T cell repertoires in COVID-19. Sequencing used immunoSEQ multiplex PCR; TCRdb keeps in-frame clones, though not all of them. The sample contains approximately 230,000 clones, 80% to 90% of which appear only once. The specimen sequenced was peripheral blood. The source is a man older than 75 with acute or convalescent COVID-19. CDR3s include the opening cysteine and the closing phenylalanine or tryptophan. D genes are given only for firm matches. Size is stated for part of the rows, as once, few or many counts, or as a class when the clone is expanded.

j_gene	v_gene	d_gene	len	abundance	CDR3nt	CDR3aa
TRBJ1-2	TRBV6-5	.	13	.	TGTGCCAGCAGGGGGGCCTCTCTATACGGCTACACCTTC	CASRGASLYGYTF
TRBJ2-2	TRBV5-4	.	14	.	TGTGCCAGCAAGGGGGATTTGAACACCGGGGAGCTGTTTTTT	CASKGDLNTGELFF
TRBJ2-1	TRBV7-3	.	17	.	TGTGCCAGCAGCTCCACCGGCGGAGCGGATCAGAACAATGAGCAGTTCTTC	CASSSTGGADQNNEQFF
TRBJ2-7	TRBV7-2	TRBD1	14	once	TGTGCCAGCAGCTTGGACAGGGGCCCCTACGAGCAGTACTTC	CASSLDRGPYEQYF
TRBJ1-2	TRBV7-3	TRBD1	13	.	TGTGCCAGCAGCCCCGGGACAGGGTCTGGCTACACCTTC	CASSPGTGSGYTF
TRBJ2-1	TRBV7-2	TRBD2	16	.	TGTGCCAGCAGCCCGCGAGGACTAGCGGGGGGCACCCGGCAGTTCTTC	CASSPRGLAGGTRQFF
TRBJ2-1	TRBV24-1	.	18	.	TGTGCCACCAGTGATCCCCCGAGGCAGACTAACCTCTACAATGAGCAGTTCTTC	CATSDPPRQTNLYNEQFF
TRBJ1-6	TRBV11-2	.	14	.	TGTGCCAGCAGCTTACAAGGGGTCGGCTCACCCCTCCACTTT	CASSLQGVGSPLHF
TRBJ2-2	TRBV3-1/TRBV3-2	TRBD2	15	.	TGTGCCAGCAGCCAACTAGCGGGAGTCACCGGGGAGCTGTTTTTT	CASSQLAGVTGELFF
TRBJ1-4	TRBV6-5	.	13	few	TGTGCCAGCAGGCCCCGGGGGAATGAAAAACTGTTTTTT	CASRPRGNEKLFF
TRBJ2-7	TRBV7-3	TRBD2	16	.	TGTGCCAGCAGCGTCACTAGCGGGGGGACCCCCTACGAGCAGTACTTC	CASSVTSGGTPYEQYF
TRBJ2-5	TRBV9	.	14	.	TGTGCCAGCAGCGGACTTGGAGGGTTGGAGACCCAGTACTTC	CASSGLGGLETQYF
TRBJ1-6	TRBV18	TRBD1	16	.	TGTGCCAGCTCACCAAGTGACAGGGGTCGGGATTCACCCCTCCACTTT	CASSPSDRGRDSPLHF
TRBJ2-2	TRBV28	TRBD2	16	.	TGTGCCAGCAGTTTATACGGCGGGAGAGGGACCGGGGAGCTGTTTTTT	CASSLYGGRGTGELFF
TRBJ2-4	TRBV4-3	TRBD1	16	.	TGCGCCAGCAGCCAAGGTCAGGGGGCACGGGGCACCCCCCCAACCTTC	CASSQGQGARGTPPTF
TRBJ1-5	TRBV24-1	.	13	.	TGTGCCACCAGCTCAGGGCCCAATCAGCCCCAGCATTTT	CATSSGPNQPQHF
TRBJ1-2	TRBV11-2	.	14	.	TGTGCCAGCAGCTTAGTTGAAGGGGCCCATGGCTACACCTTC	CASSLVEGAHGYTF
TRBJ2-7	TRBV11-2	.	12	few	TGTGCCAGCAGATACAGGGACTACGAGCAGTACTTC	CASRYRDYEQYF
TRBJ1-1	TRBV28	TRBD1	14	.	TGTGCCAGCAGTTCCGGGGGACAGGGCACTGAAGCTTTCTTT	CASSSGGQGTEAFF
TRBJ2-7	TRBV5-1	TRBD1	13	.	TGCGCCAGCAGTAAAGGACAGGGCTACGAGCAGTACTTC	CASSKGQGYEQYF
TRBJ1-1	TRBV6-5	.	12	.	TGTGCCAGCAGTCTCAGGGGAACTGAAGCTTTCTTT	CASSLRGTEAFF
TRBJ2-7	TRBV28	TRBD1	15	.	TGTGCCAGCAGGACAGCCGGGACAGAATCCTACGAGCAGTACTTC	CASRTAGTESYEQYF
TRBJ2-1	TRBV4-2	.	15	once	TGTGCCAGCAGCCAACCAGGGGAGTCTAACAATGAGCAGTTCTTC	CASSQPGESNNEQFF
TRBJ1-1	TRBV6-5	TRBD1	16	.	TGTGCCAGCAGTTCCGGGACAGGGAGACGGAACACTGAAGCTTTCTTT	CASSSGTGRRNTEAFF
TRBJ1-2	TRBV2	TRBD1	15	.	TGTGCCAGCAGACCCCTACGACAGGGAACAGGAGGCTACACCTTC	CASRPLRQGTGGYTF
TRBJ1-1	TRBV7-3	TRBD1	14	.	TGTGCCAGCAGCCCCGGGACAGCCAACACTGAAGCTTTCTTT	CASSPGTANTEAFF
TRBJ2-1	TRBV7-3	TRBD2	14	.	TGTGCCAGCAGCTCTAGCGGGGCCTACAATGAGCAGTTCTTC	CASSSSGAYNEQFF
TRBJ1-3	TRBV19	.	14	.	TGTGCCAGTAGTATACGGGAGCGGCTAAACACCATATATTTT	CASSIRERLNTIYF
TRBJ2-1	TRBV9	.	15	.	TGTGCCAGCAGCGTAGACGGGGAAACTCACAATGAGCAGTTCTTC	CASSVDGETHNEQFF